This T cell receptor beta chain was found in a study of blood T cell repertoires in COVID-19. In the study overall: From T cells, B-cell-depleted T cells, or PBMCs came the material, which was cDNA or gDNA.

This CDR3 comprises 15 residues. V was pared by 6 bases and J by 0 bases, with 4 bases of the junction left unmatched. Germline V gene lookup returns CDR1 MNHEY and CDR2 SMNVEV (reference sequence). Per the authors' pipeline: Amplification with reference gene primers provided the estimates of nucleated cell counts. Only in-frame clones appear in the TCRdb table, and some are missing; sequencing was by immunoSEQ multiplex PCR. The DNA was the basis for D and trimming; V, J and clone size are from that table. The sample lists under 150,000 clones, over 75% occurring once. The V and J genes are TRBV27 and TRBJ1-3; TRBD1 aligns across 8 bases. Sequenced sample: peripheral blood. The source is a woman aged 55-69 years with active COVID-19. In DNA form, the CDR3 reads TGTGCCAGCAGCCCCAGGGGGCTCTCTGGAAACACCATATATTTT. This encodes CASSPRGLSGNTIYF.